This entry concerns a single T cell receptor (beta chain). Its antigen is not identified. Produced via immunoSEQ multiplex PCR; TCRdb's table is partial and in-frame only. The sample lists about 140,000 clones, around 86% occurring once. This entry is derived from a study of cytomegalovirus exposure and HLA in healthy donors. Study observations and caveats: In vitro, a few CMV-associated chains proved specific for CMV antigens. Most TCRs appeared rarely, but some public TCRs recurred in many donors. Cytomegalovirus association was assigned to approximately 160 TCR beta chains. A classifier reportedly called cytomegalovirus status with high sensitivity and specificity.

Germline lookup yields CDR1 SGHKS and CDR2 YYEKEE (reference sequence). V was trimmed by 6 bases and J by 1 base, leaving 11 bases between them. The CDR3 extends over 13 amino acids. V gene TRBV5-5 combines with J gene TRBJ2-7, with a possible D match to TRBD1 (6 bases). The sequencing sample was made of PBMCs. This receptor was identified in a man younger than 35 in good health and CMV-seropositive. The chain's CDR3 is CASTPQGSYEQYF. CDR3 nucleotides: TGTGCCAGCACCCCCCAGGGGTCCTACGAGCAGTACTTC.